These T cell receptor beta chains were read from a single sample in a study of T cells in Graves' hyperthyroidism and ophthalmopathy. TCRdb re-called the multiplex PCR reads with MiXCR, one entry per CDR3 protein. The data hold a few hundred thousand distinct CDR3 sequences, with more than 11% observed a single time. The sequenced material came from blood. These receptors all stem from a woman aged 25 to 39 with Graves' hyperthyroidism that later progressed to Graves' ophthalmopathy. Both conserved end residues are part of each CDR3. Fields, in order: V gene, J gene, D gene, clone size, CDR3 protein, CDR3 DNA. A D gene is named only where the DNA matches it firmly. Clone sizes are given selectively: once, few, many, or a class where the clone is expanded.

V gene: TRBV20-1; J gene: TRBJ2-4; D gene: TRBD2; clone size: many; CDR3 protein: CSAVGSGIGDIQYF; CDR3 DNA: TGCAGTGCTGTGGGTAGCGGGATAGGGGACATTCAGTACTTC
V gene: TRBV30; J gene: TRBJ2-3; D gene: .; clone size: .; CDR3 protein: CAWSPPGRYNTQYF; CDR3 DNA: TGTGCCTGGAGCCCCCCGGGACGGTATAATACGCAGTATTTT
V gene: TRBV2; J gene: TRBJ2-3; D gene: .; clone size: few; CDR3 protein: CASTPRGGATDTQYF; CDR3 DNA: TGTGCCAGCACCCCTCGAGGGGGGGCTACAGATACGCAGTATTTT
V gene: TRBV20-1; J gene: TRBJ1-2; D gene: .; clone size: many; CDR3 protein: CSASTQYIYGYTF; CDR3 DNA: TGCAGTGCTAGCACCCAGTATATCTATGGCTACACCTTC
V gene: TRBV2; J gene: TRBJ1-4; D gene: .; clone size: many; CDR3 protein: CASSVLQGTNEKLFF; CDR3 DNA: TGTGCCAGCAGTGTCCTACAGGGAACTAATGAAAAACTGTTTTTT
V gene: TRBV6-1; J gene: TRBJ2-7; D gene: TRBD2; clone size: many; CDR3 protein: CASSWAGGQEQYF; CDR3 DNA: TGTGCCAGCAGTTGGGCGGGAGGGCAGGAGCAGTACTTC
V gene: TRBV3-1; J gene: TRBJ2-3; D gene: TRBD1; clone size: many; CDR3 protein: CASSQDPQGGTDTQYF; CDR3 DNA: TGTGCCAGCAGCCAAGATCCCCAGGGGGGCACAGATACGCAGTATTTT
V gene: TRBV20-1; J gene: TRBJ2-7; D gene: .; clone size: .; CDR3 protein: CSATDRHYNYEQYF; CDR3 DNA: TGCAGTGCGACAGACCGGCACTATAACTACGAGCAGTACTTC
V gene: TRBV2; J gene: TRBJ2-1; D gene: .; clone size: many; CDR3 protein: CASSVGRRDEQFF; CDR3 DNA: TGTGCCAGCAGTGTGGGGCGACGGGATGAGCAGTTCTTC
V gene: TRBV11-2; J gene: TRBJ2-3; D gene: .; clone size: many; CDR3 protein: CASNRGPSGDTQYF; CDR3 DNA: TGTGCCAGCAACCGTGGGCCCTCCGGCGATACGCAGTATTTT
V gene: TRBV15; J gene: TRBJ2-3; D gene: TRBD2; clone size: .; CDR3 protein: CATSRGSSGMSDTQYF; CDR3 DNA: TGTGCCACCAGCAGAGGGTCTAGCGGGATGTCAGATACGCAGTATTTT
V gene: TRBV4-1; J gene: TRBJ1-2; D gene: TRBD1; clone size: few; CDR3 protein: CASSPLWDSPSNYGYTF; CDR3 DNA: TGCGCCAGCAGCCCTTTGTGGGACAGCCCTTCTAACTATGGCTACACCTTC
V gene: TRBV9; J gene: TRBJ1-6; D gene: .; clone size: many; CDR3 protein: CASSVDSGLRPLHF; CDR3 DNA: TGTGCCAGCAGCGTTGACAGCGGGCTCCGCCCCCTCCACTTT
V gene: TRBV14; J gene: TRBJ1-1; D gene: .; clone size: many; CDR3 protein: CASSQSFRGEAFF; CDR3 DNA: TGTGCCAGCAGCCAGAGTTTTAGAGGAGAAGCTTTCTTT
V gene: TRBV20-1; J gene: TRBJ1-5; D gene: .; clone size: .; CDR3 protein: CSARADRGQPQHF; CDR3 DNA: TGCAGTGCTAGAGCGGACAGAGGTCAGCCCCAGCATTTT
V gene: TRBV11-1; J gene: TRBJ2-7; D gene: .; clone size: many; CDR3 protein: CASSLRQWGEQYF; CDR3 DNA: TGTGCCAGCAGCTTACGGCAGTGGGGCGAGCAGTACTTC
V gene: TRBV14; J gene: TRBJ2-3; D gene: .; clone size: many; CDR3 protein: CASSFSGLPRADTQYF; CDR3 DNA: TGTGCCAGCAGCTTCTCCGGACTACCCAGAGCAGATACGCAGTATTTT
V gene: TRBV7-9; J gene: TRBJ2-7; D gene: TRBD2; clone size: .; CDR3 protein: CASSAGTSGLQQYF; CDR3 DNA: TGTGCCAGCAGCGCCGGGACTAGCGGCCTCCAGCAGTACTTC
V gene: TRBV27; J gene: TRBJ2-7; D gene: .; clone size: many; CDR3 protein: CASSWKGPYEQYF; CDR3 DNA: TGTGCCAGCAGTTGGAAGGGACCCTACGAGCAGTACTTC
V gene: TRBV18; J gene: TRBJ2-7; D gene: .; clone size: many; CDR3 protein: CASSPTEAEIYEQYF; CDR3 DNA: TGTGCCAGCTCACCAACAGAAGCGGAGATCTACGAGCAGTACTTC
V gene: TRBV6-1; J gene: TRBJ2-2; D gene: .; clone size: many; CDR3 protein: CASNLGTTGELFF; CDR3 DNA: TGTGCCAGCAATTTGGGGACGACCGGGGAGCTGTTTTTT
V gene: TRBV9; J gene: TRBJ2-1; D gene: .; clone size: many; CDR3 protein: CASSVGSSYNEQFF; CDR3 DNA: TGTGCCAGCTCCGTCGGAAGCTCCTACAATGAGCAGTTCTTC
V gene: TRBV19; J gene: TRBJ1-5; D gene: .; clone size: many; CDR3 protein: CASSTRQLNQPQHF; CDR3 DNA: TGTGCCAGTAGTACCCGACAGCTAAATCAGCCCCAGCATTTT
V gene: TRBV5-1; J gene: TRBJ2-4; D gene: TRBD1; clone size: .; CDR3 protein: CASSPGQGAGAKNIQYF; CDR3 DNA: TGCGCCAGCAGCCCAGGACAGGGGGCGGGGGCCAAAAACATTCAGTACTTC
V gene: TRBV12-3/TRBV12-4; J gene: TRBJ2-1; D gene: .; clone size: many; CDR3 protein: CASNLGGRLGSEQFF; CDR3 DNA: TGTGCCAGCAACTTAGGGGGGAGACTTGGGAGTGAGCAGTTCTTC
V gene: TRBV20-1; J gene: TRBJ2-7; D gene: TRBD2; clone size: many; CDR3 protein: CSAREGFGLAVSYEQYF; CDR3 DNA: TGCAGTGCTAGAGAAGGATTCGGGCTAGCGGTATCCTACGAGCAGTACTTC
V gene: TRBV19; J gene: TRBJ2-7; D gene: .; clone size: once; CDR3 protein: CATGPSVELYEQYF; CDR3 DNA: TGTGCCACGGGACCCTCGGTGGAACTCTACGAGCAGTACTTC
V gene: TRBV7-9; J gene: TRBJ2-3; D gene: .; clone size: many; CDR3 protein: CASSSGLSVISDTQYF; CDR3 DNA: TGTGCCAGCAGCTCTGGACTCTCGGTAATATCGGATACGCAGTATTTT
V gene: TRBV11-2; J gene: TRBJ1-1; D gene: .; clone size: many; CDR3 protein: CASSANLRGGSTEAFF; CDR3 DNA: TGTGCCAGCAGCGCTAACCTCAGGGGTGGGAGCACTGAAGCTTTCTTT
V gene: TRBV29-1; J gene: TRBJ2-1; D gene: TRBD1; clone size: many; CDR3 protein: CSVGQGGGNEQFF; CDR3 DNA: TGCAGCGTGGGACAGGGTGGTGGAAATGAGCAGTTCTTC
V gene: TRBV12-3/TRBV12-4; J gene: TRBJ1-1; D gene: TRBD1; clone size: .; CDR3 protein: CASSEHGTGMNTEAFF; CDR3 DNA: TGTGCCAGCAGTGAGCACGGGACAGGTATGAACACTGAAGCTTTCTTT
V gene: TRBV7-8; J gene: TRBJ2-7; D gene: .; clone size: many; CDR3 protein: CASSPPADTYEQYF; CDR3 DNA: TGTGCCAGCAGCCCACCTGCGGATACCTACGAGCAGTACTTC
V gene: TRBV24-1; J gene: TRBJ2-3; D gene: .; clone size: many; CDR3 protein: CATGGSYTDTQYF; CDR3 DNA: TGTGCCACCGGGGGATCTTACACAGATACGCAGTATTTT
V gene: TRBV2; J gene: TRBJ1-6; D gene: .; clone size: many; CDR3 protein: CASSEGRGNSPLHF; CDR3 DNA: TGTGCCAGCAGTGAAGGACGTGGAAATTCACCCCTCCACTTT
V gene: TRBV4-3; J gene: TRBJ1-3; D gene: .; clone size: .; CDR3 protein: CASSQDQGISGNTIYF; CDR3 DNA: TGCGCCAGCAGCCAAGACCAGGGGATCTCTGGAAACACCATATATTTT
V gene: TRBV12-3/TRBV12-4; J gene: TRBJ1-5; D gene: TRBD1; clone size: many; CDR3 protein: CASSDTGGVKPQHF; CDR3 DNA: TGTGCCAGCAGCGATACAGGGGGCGTAAAGCCCCAGCATTTT
V gene: TRBV9; J gene: TRBJ1-6; D gene: .; clone size: many; CDR3 protein: CASSTGRLDNSPLHF; CDR3 DNA: TGTGCCAGTTCGACAGGTCGTTTGGATAATTCACCCCTCCACTTT
V gene: TRBV12-3/TRBV12-4; J gene: TRBJ1-5; D gene: .; clone size: many; CDR3 protein: CASSQQGFVQPQHF; CDR3 DNA: TGTGCCAGCAGTCAACAGGGATTCGTACAGCCCCAGCATTTT
V gene: TRBV7-3; J gene: TRBJ2-3; D gene: .; clone size: many; CDR3 protein: CASSQGLSTYTDTQYF; CDR3 DNA: TGTGCCAGCAGCCAGGGACTGTCAACCTACACAGATACGCAGTATTTT
V gene: TRBV9; J gene: TRBJ1-4; D gene: TRBD1; clone size: few; CDR3 protein: CASSPSPTGTNEKLFF; CDR3 DNA: TGTGCCAGCAGCCCGAGCCCGACAGGGACTAATGAAAAACTGTTTTTT
V gene: TRBV6-1; J gene: TRBJ2-3; D gene: TRBD2; clone size: many; CDR3 protein: CASSFSELAGGKDTQYF; CDR3 DNA: TGTGCCAGCAGTTTTTCCGAACTAGCGGGAGGGAAAGATACGCAGTATTTT
V gene: TRBV27; J gene: TRBJ2-5; D gene: TRBD2; clone size: .; CDR3 protein: CASSFAGEQETQYF; CDR3 DNA: TGTGCCAGCAGTTTCGCGGGAGAGCAAGAGACCCAGTACTTC
V gene: TRBV5-6; J gene: TRBJ1-6; D gene: .; clone size: .; CDR3 protein: CASTLLTLGSPLHF; CDR3 DNA: TGTGCCAGCACTCTACTCACCTTAGGTTCACCCCTCCACTTT
V gene: TRBV9; J gene: TRBJ2-1; D gene: .; clone size: .; CDR3 protein: CASSQDGPSYNEQFF; CDR3 DNA: TGTGCCAGCAGCCAGGACGGCCCATCCTACAATGAGCAGTTCTTC
V gene: TRBV6-6; J gene: TRBJ1-2; D gene: .; clone size: many; CDR3 protein: CASSYSAGIYGYTF; CDR3 DNA: TGTGCCAGCAGTTACTCAGCAGGGATCTATGGCTACACCTTC
V gene: TRBV12-3/TRBV12-4; J gene: TRBJ2-5; D gene: .; clone size: many; CDR3 protein: CASRAGSQETQYF; CDR3 DNA: TGTGCCAGCAGGGCCGGGTCTCAAGAGACCCAGTACTTC
V gene: TRBV5-1; J gene: TRBJ2-2; D gene: TRBD2; clone size: few; CDR3 protein: CASSLVWTSGRTTGELFF; CDR3 DNA: TGCGCCAGCAGCTTGGTTTGGACTAGCGGGAGAACCACCGGGGAGCTGTTTTTT
V gene: TRBV2; J gene: TRBJ2-7; D gene: .; clone size: many; CDR3 protein: CASDLGGLDERQYF; CDR3 DNA: TGTGCCAGCGACTTAGGGGGGTTGGACGAGAGGCAGTACTTC
V gene: TRBV29-1; J gene: TRBJ2-7; D gene: TRBD2; clone size: .; CDR3 protein: CSVVPSGSSYEQYF; CDR3 DNA: TGCAGCGTTGTCCCTAGCGGGAGTTCCTACGAGCAGTACTTC